What follows are 21 T cell receptor beta chains derived from one specimen sequenced in a study of early T cells in non-severe SARS-CoV-2 infection. Each CDR3 protein is one row after TCRdb ran MiXCR on the 5' RACE reads. The sample has 69,000 or so distinct CDR3 sequences, about 12% seen once. Sequenced: whole blood. These receptors all come from an adult who was a healthcare worker with PCR-confirmed SARS-CoV-2 infection or an uninfected control (not recorded which).

This clonotype was detected many times. The rearrangement links TRBV6-2 or TRBV6-3 to TRBJ2-1; possibly TRBD2 for D (6 bases). The CDR3 covers 14 residues. Trimming left V 8 bases short and J 10 bases short, with 21 bases between. Germline lookup yields CDR1 MNHEY and CDR2 SVGEGT. The CDR3 is CASGEPGLIGEQFF. The DNA of the CDR3 is TGTGCCAGCGGCGAACCGGGACTGATCGGCGAGCAGTTCTTC.

This clonotype was seen ten or more times. V and J are TRBV12-3 or TRBV12-4 and TRBJ2-7; D unresolved. This CDR3 has 13 amino acids. Between the trimmed V and J ends, which lost 2 bases and 3 bases, there was a span of 8 bases. CDR3 loop: CASSLSQVYEQYF. CDR3 DNA sequence: TGTGCCAGCAGTTTATCCCAGGTCTACGAGCAGTACTTC.

J is TRBJ1-1 and V is TRBV28; D is ambiguous. The ends were cut back, 3 bases at V and 5 bases at J, with 7 bases in the middle. There are 12 residues in the CDR3. Germline assignment: CDR1 MDHEN and CDR2 SYDVKM. The CDR3 coding sequence is TGTGCCAGCAGTTTCTTCAGAACTGAAGCTTTCTTT. This gives the protein CASSFFRTEAFF.

The chain uses TRBV5-4 and TRBJ2-3, with TRBD2 as a possible D gene (8 bases). With 3 bases removed from V and 3 bases from J, the gap between germline ends came to 17 bases. The CDR3 length is 16 residues. Germline assignment: CDR1 SGHNT and CDR2 YYREEE (reference sequence). CDR3 sequence (DNA): TGTGCCAGCAGCTCCGGGAGGGACAGTAGAACAGATACGCAGTATTTT. This sequence encodes CASSSGRDSRTDTQYF.

This clonotype was seen at least ten times. The chain uses TRBV29-1 and TRBJ2-7; D is perhaps TRBD2 (5 bases). The length of the CDR3 is 13 residues. V shed 4 bases and J shed 3 bases, with 13 bases lying between them. Per the germline V gene, CDR1 is SQVTM and CDR2 is ANQGSEA. The CDR3 spells CSVGWGEGYEQYF. CDR3 nucleotides: TGCAGCGTTGGATGGGGAGAAGGCTACGAGCAGTACTTC.

This clonotype was picked up many times. The V call is TRBV10-1, the J call TRBJ1-2; D gene unclear. The germline V and J ends were trimmed by 0 bases and 4 bases, with 6 bases remaining between them. This CDR3 comprises 13 residues. Germline V CDR1 and CDR2: WNHNN, SYGVQD (reference sequence). The chain's CDR3 is CASSESTAYGYTF. The CDR3 coding sequence is TGCGCCAGCAGTGAGTCCACAGCCTATGGCTACACCTTC.

This clonotype has ten or more counts. The gene calls are TRBV5-1 and TRBJ2-1; no clear D gene. The V gene's germline CDR1 is SGHRS and CDR2 YFSETQ. The CDR3 is 15 amino acids. Trimming took 0 bases from V and 0 from J, leaving 7 bases between them. Here the CDR3 reads CASSLVVNSYNEQFF. The CDR3 nucleotides read TGCGCCAGCAGCTTGGTGGTGAACTCCTACAATGAGCAGTTCTTC.

The CDR3 sequence is CSVRRDSNQPQHF. CDR3 coding DNA: TGCAGCGTTAGGAGGGATAGCAATCAGCCCCAGCATTTT. V is TRBV29-1 and J is TRBJ1-5; D unclear. CDR3 size: 13 residues. Trimming took 5 bases from V and 0 from J, leaving 8 bases between them. Germline-derived CDR1 and CDR2 are SQVTM and ANQGSEA.

The V call is TRBV6-6, the J call TRBJ1-1; tentatively, D is TRBD1 (6 bases). The CDR3 spans 11 residues. Trimming removed 6 bases from V and 11 bases from J, with 13 bases in between. The germline gives CDR1 MNHNY, CDR2 SVGAGI (reference sequence). CDR3 in amino acids: CASSQTRGAFF. In DNA form, the CDR3 reads TGTGCCAGCAGCCAGACAAGGGGGGCTTTCTTT.

This clonotype appeared many times. The rearrangement joins TRBV7-9 to TRBJ1-1; no clear D gene. The CDR3 spans 15 residues. Germline CDR1 and CDR2: SEHNR and FQNEAQ (reference sequence). Trimming took 5 bases from V and 5 from J, leaving 18 bases between them. CDR3 amino acids: CASSLRGGPGTEAFF. The CDR3 nucleotides are TGTGCCAGCAGCCTCCGCGGAGGACCTGGGACTGAAGCTTTCTTT. The full variable domain, its missing parts supplied by reference TRBV7-9 and TRBJ1-1, is DTGVSQNPRHKITKRGQNVTFRCDPISEHNRLYWYRQTLGQGPEFLTYFQNEAQLEKSRLLSDRFSAERPKGSFSTLEIQRTEQGDSAMYLCASSLRGGPGTEAFFGQGTRLTVV.

Turning to this clonotype: A much more abundant neighbour one base away suggests this may be a read error. The V and J genes are TRBV7-9 and TRBJ2-6, with D possibly TRBD1 on 6 matching bases. Germline V CDR1 and CDR2: SEHNR, FQNEAQ (reference sequence). This CDR3 is built from 17 residues. CDR3 residues: CAGSLSGGRSGANVLTF. The CDR3 DNA sequence: TGTGCCGGCAGCTTATCTGGGGGCCGCTCTGGGGCCAACGTCCTGACTTTC. The whole variable domain, remainder taken from reference TRBV7-9 and TRBJ2-6, is DTGVSQNPRHKITKRGQNVTFRCDPISEHNRLYWYRQTLGQGPEFLTYFQNEAQLEKSRLLSDRFSAERPKGSFSTLEIQRTEQGDSAMYLCAGSLSGGRSGANVLTFGAGSRLTVL.

This clonotype was counted only a few times. The rearrangement links TRBV7-2 to TRBJ1-1; D is unclear. Germline loops: CDR1 SGHTA, CDR2 FQGNSA. Trimming took 5 bases from V and 5 from J, leaving 9 bases between them. The CDR3 loop spans 12 amino acids. The CDR3 DNA reads as TGTGCCAGCAGCGCATATGGAACTGAAGCTTTCTTT. Its translation is CASSAYGTEAFF.

V usage is TRBV29-1 and J usage is TRBJ2-5, with D perhaps TRBD2 (5 bases). The CDR3 has 12 residues. Germline loops: CDR1 SQVTM, CDR2 ANQGSEA. With 3 bases removed from V and 7 bases from J, the gap between germline ends came to 12 bases. CDR3 sequence reads: CSVDWGEATQYF. In nucleotides, the CDR3 is TGCAGCGTTGATTGGGGAGAGGCGACCCAGTACTTC.

Only a few counts were recorded for this clonotype. This chain joins TRBV5-1 and TRBJ2-3, with unresolved D. Trimming took 0 bases from V and 4 from J, leaving 9 bases between them. CDR3 length: 14 amino acids. The germline V gene has CDR1 SGHRS and CDR2 YFSETQ. The CDR3 sequence: CASSLEELADTQYF. CDR3 in DNA: TGCGCCAGCAGCTTGGAAGAACTGGCAGATACGCAGTATTTT.

This clonotype was picked up many times. This chain joins TRBV7-9 and TRBJ2-1, with TRBD1 identical over 8 bases. Germline CDR1 is SEHNR and CDR2 is FQNEAQ (reference sequence). The CDR3 loop spans 15 amino acids. The V gene end was trimmed by 1 base and the J gene end by 7 bases; junction bases not matched to a gene: 6. In DNA form, the CDR3 reads TGTGCCAGCAGCTTAGGGACAGGGTGGGTGAATGAGCAGTTCTTC. Its translation: CASSLGTGWVNEQFF.

This sequence joins TRBV6-2 or TRBV6-3 and TRBJ1-2, with 11 bases that match TRBD1. After removal of 5 bases from V and 3 bases from J, the junction contained 5 bases not matched to a gene. Per the germline V gene, CDR1 is MNHEY and CDR2 is SVGEGT. This CDR3 has 15 amino acids. The CDR3 here is CASSRGQGAYYGYTF. DNA for the CDR3: TGTGCCAGCAGTCGAGGACAGGGGGCCTACTATGGCTACACCTTC.

This chain joins TRBV6-2 or TRBV6-3 and TRBJ1-1; D unclear. There are 13 residues in the CDR3. Germline CDR1 is MNHEY and CDR2 is SVGEGT. Trimming removed 5 bases at V and 4 bases at J, with 11 bases between. The CDR3 region has the DNA TGTGCCAGCAGTCGGCAGGCCTTCACTGAAGCTTTCTTT. Translated: CASSRQAFTEAFF.

V gene TRBV29-1 combines with J gene TRBJ2-5; a weak D match, TRBD2 (5 bases). Germline CDR1 SQVTM, CDR2 ANQGSEA. V was shortened by 6 bases and J by 5 bases, with 13 bases between the two germline ends. The CDR3 covers 12 residues. CDR3 nucleotides: TGCAGCGTAGTGGCTAGCTTGGAGACCCAGTACTTC. Its protein product is CSVVASLETQYF.

This clonotype was seen a handful of times. As DNA, the CDR3 is TGCAGCGTTGACGACAGGGTTTATGGGACCCAGTACTTC. It translates to CSVDDRVYGTQYF. This chain uses TRBV29-1 with TRBJ2-5, with TRBD1 identical over 7 bases. The V segment lost 3 bases and the J segment 7 bases; nucleotides outside the gene matches: 8. CDR1 and CDR2 from the germline V gene are SQVTM and ANQGSEA. The CDR3 extends over 13 amino acids.

This clonotype was found a few times. The rearrangement links TRBV4-1 to TRBJ2-4; D possibly corresponds to TRBD2 (5 bases). The length of the CDR3 is 16 residues. V was clipped by 6 bases and J by 5 bases, with 20 bases between them. Germline CDR1 reads MGHRA; CDR2 reads YSYEKL. The CDR3 is CASREIGVAPQNIQYF. CDR3 sequence (DNA): TGCGCCAGCAGAGAAATCGGGGTAGCGCCACAAAACATTCAGTACTTC.

This clonotype showed up just a few times. V gene TRBV20-1 combines with J gene TRBJ2-1; D remains unclear. Between the trimmed V and J ends, which lost 0 bases and 2 bases, there was a span of 8 bases. This CDR3 contains 14 residues. Germline-derived CDR1 and CDR2 are DFQATT and SNEGSKA (reference sequence). Here the CDR3 DNA reads TGCAGTGCTAGAGATACGAGGACCTACAATGAGCAGTTCTTC. As protein: CSARDTRTYNEQFF.